The 10 T cell receptor beta chains below come from one sample, sequenced in a study of T cell responses to AZD1222 COVID-19 vaccine. Measured with immunoSEQ multiplex PCR; TCRdb has only the in-frame clones, and not every one. Among tens of thousands of clones, roughly nine tenths were seen once, and the ten largest hold over 2%. The sample was peripheral blood, taken on day 0 of AZD1222 vaccination. These receptors came from an adult in good health.

V is TRBV19 and J is TRBJ1-5; 7 nucleotides align to TRBD1. The CDR3 is made up of 13 amino acids. With V trimmed by 8 bases and J by 1 base, 2 bases remained unmatched. Germline-derived CDR1 and CDR2 are LNHDA and SQIVND (reference sequence). The CDR3 region is CASSGQSNQPQHF. The CDR3 nucleotides read TGTGCCAGTTCGGGACAGAGCAATCAGCCCCAGCATTTT. Complete variable domain (other parts from reference TRBV19 and TRBJ1-5): DGGITQSPKYLFRKEGQNVTLSCEQNLNHDAMYWYRQDPGQGLRLIYYSQIVNDFQKGDIAEGYSVSREKKESFPLTVTSAQKNPTAFYLCASSGQSNQPQHFGDGTRLSIL.

The chain couples TRBV10-2 to TRBJ2-1; possibly TRBD2 for D (5 bases). Germline lookup yields CDR1 WSHSY and CDR2 SAAADI. Between the trimmed V and J ends, which lost 0 bases and 12 bases, there was a span of 15 bases. CDR3 length equals 14 residues. CDR3 DNA: TGCGCCAGCAGTGAGTCTGTGGAGGTGTACGGGCAGTTCTTC. This translates into CASSESVEVYGQFF.

This chain joins TRBV30 and TRBJ2-7; D is possibly TRBD2 (5 bases). The CDR3 sequence is 13 residues long. CDR1 GTSNPN and CDR2 SVGIG come from the germline V gene (reference sequence). Trimming pared 2 bases from V and 2 bases from J, leaving 10 bases between. CDR3 sequence: CAWSREITYEQYF. Here the CDR3 DNA reads TGTGCCTGGAGTAGGGAGATAACCTACGAGCAGTACTTC.

The CDR3 coding sequence is TGTGCCTGGGGACTAGCGATCTTTAATGAGCAGTTCTTC. Translation: CAWGLAIFNEQFF. This chain uses TRBV30 with TRBJ2-1, with TRBD2 matching 9 bases. This CDR3 comprises 13 residues. The V segment lost 5 bases and the J segment 7 bases; nucleotides outside the gene matches: 6. CDR1 and CDR2 from the germline V gene are GTSNPN and SVGIG (reference sequence).

The chain links TRBV18 to TRBJ2-7, with TRBD1 matching 12 bases. J lost 6 bases, V lost 3 bases, and 3 bases had no gene match. CDR1 is KGHSH, CDR2 LQKENI, per germline. The CDR3 has 14 amino acids. As DNA, the CDR3 is TGTGCCAGCTCACCTGGGACAGGGGGCGGCGAGCAGTACTTC. This codes for CASSPGTGGGEQYF. The full variable domain, with the rest looked up from reference TRBV18 and TRBJ2-7, is NAGVMQNPRHLVRRRGQEARLRCSPMKGHSHVYWYRQLPEEGLKFMVYLQKENIIDESGMPKERFSAEFPKEGPSILRIQQVVRGDSAAYFCASSPGTGGGEQYFGPGTRLTVT.

This chain uses TRBV11-3 with TRBJ2-3, with 12 bases lining up with TRBD2. V lost 5 bases and J lost 0; bases outside the gene matches: 9. The CDR3 has 18 amino acids. CDR1 is SGHNT, CDR2 YENEEA, per germline. CDR3 nucleotides: TGTGCCAGCAGCCGGGGGACTAGCGGGTTCGGTAGCACAGATACGCAGTATTTT. This gives the protein CASSRGTSGFGSTDTQYF.

The chain has TRBV6-5 and TRBJ1-6, with D maybe TRBD1 (6 bases). Trimming took off 4 bases at V and 8 bases at J, with 18 bases between the two ends. The CDR3 covers 16 residues. Germline CDR1 and CDR2: MNHEY and SVGAGI. The CDR3 coding sequence is TGTGCCAGCAGTTTCGAATACAGGGCTCCTTATTCACCCCTCCACTTT. Translating gives CASSFEYRAPYSPLHF.

There are a few counts of this clone. This chain joins TRBV14 and TRBJ2-1; possible D gene TRBD1, 5 bases. V lost 0 bases, J lost 10 bases, and 19 bases lay in between. Germline CDR1 SGHDN, CDR2 FVKESK. This CDR3 region has 16 residues. The CDR3 DNA follows: TGTGCCAGCAGCCAAGAGAGGAACAGGCTGAAGCCAGAGCAGTTCTTC. This encodes CASSQERNRLKPEQFF. Supplemented by reference TRBV14 and TRBJ2-1, the full variable domain reads EAGVTQFPSHSVIEKGQTVTLRCDPISGHDNLYWYRRVMGKEIKFLLHFVKESKQDESGMPNNRFLAERTGGTYSTLKVQPAELEDSGVYFCASSQERNRLKPEQFFGPGTRLTVL.

The CDR3 DNA reads as TGTGCCAGCTCACCACGGACAGAAGAGACCCAGTACTTC. Its protein product is CASSPRTEETQYF. The V gene is TRBV18, the J gene TRBJ2-5; D might be TRBD1 (6 bases). This CDR3 has 13 residues. V was cut by 1 base and J by 3 bases, with 6 bases left in between. The V gene's germline CDR1 is KGHSH and CDR2 LQKENI.

The J gene is TRBJ2-6, the V gene TRBV27, with 7 bases lining up with TRBD1. V was clipped by 5 bases and J by 0 bases; unmatched bases: 13. This CDR3 contains 19 residues. Germline V gives CDR1 MNHEY, CDR2 SMNVEV (reference sequence). CDR3 DNA: TGTGCCAGCAGTCCCAGGGGACAGAAACCCCTCTCTGGGGCCAACGTCCTGACTTTC. Its protein product is CASSPRGQKPLSGANVLTF.